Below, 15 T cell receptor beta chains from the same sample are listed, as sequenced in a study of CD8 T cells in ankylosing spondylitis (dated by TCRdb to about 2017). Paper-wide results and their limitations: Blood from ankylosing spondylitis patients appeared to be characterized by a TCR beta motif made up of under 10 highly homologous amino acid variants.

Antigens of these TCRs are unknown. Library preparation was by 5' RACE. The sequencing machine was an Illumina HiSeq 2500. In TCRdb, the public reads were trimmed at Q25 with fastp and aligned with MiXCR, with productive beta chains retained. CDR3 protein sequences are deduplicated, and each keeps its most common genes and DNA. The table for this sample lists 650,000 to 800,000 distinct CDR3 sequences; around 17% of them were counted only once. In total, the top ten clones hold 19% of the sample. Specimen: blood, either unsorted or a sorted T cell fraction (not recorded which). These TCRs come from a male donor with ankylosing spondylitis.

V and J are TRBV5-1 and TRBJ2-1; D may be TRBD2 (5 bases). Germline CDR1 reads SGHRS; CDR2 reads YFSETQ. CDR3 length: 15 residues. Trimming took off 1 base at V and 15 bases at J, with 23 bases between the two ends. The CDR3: CASSLTEARYITRFF. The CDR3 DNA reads TGCGCCAGCAGCTTGACGGAGGCCCGTTACATCACGCGGTTCTTC.

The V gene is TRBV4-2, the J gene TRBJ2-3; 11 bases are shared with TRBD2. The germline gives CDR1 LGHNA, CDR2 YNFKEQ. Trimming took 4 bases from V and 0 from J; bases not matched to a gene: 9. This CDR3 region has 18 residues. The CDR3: CASSLSSGGPPSTDTQYF. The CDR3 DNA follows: TGTGCCAGCAGCCTCTCTAGCGGGGGGCCTCCAAGCACAGATACGCAGTATTTT.

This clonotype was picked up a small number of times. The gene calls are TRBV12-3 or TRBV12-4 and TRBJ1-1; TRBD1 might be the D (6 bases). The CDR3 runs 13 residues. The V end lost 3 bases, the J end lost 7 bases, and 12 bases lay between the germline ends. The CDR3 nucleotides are TGTGCCAGCAGTTTCGGACAGCCTGGTGAAGCTTTCTTT. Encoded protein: CASSFGQPGEAFF.

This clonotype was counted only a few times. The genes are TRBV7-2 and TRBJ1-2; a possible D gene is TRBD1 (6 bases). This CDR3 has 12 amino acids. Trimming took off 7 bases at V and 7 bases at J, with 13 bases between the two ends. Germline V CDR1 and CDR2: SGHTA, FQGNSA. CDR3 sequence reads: CASTHGGSGYTF. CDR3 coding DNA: TGTGCCAGCACCCATGGGGGCTCTGGCTACACCTTC. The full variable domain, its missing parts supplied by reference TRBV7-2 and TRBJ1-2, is GAGVSQSPSNKVTEKGKDVELRCDPISGHTALYWYRQSLGQGLEFLIYFQGNSAPDKSGLPSDRFSAERTGGSVSTLTIQRTQQEDSAVYLCASTHGGSGYTFGSGTRLTVV.

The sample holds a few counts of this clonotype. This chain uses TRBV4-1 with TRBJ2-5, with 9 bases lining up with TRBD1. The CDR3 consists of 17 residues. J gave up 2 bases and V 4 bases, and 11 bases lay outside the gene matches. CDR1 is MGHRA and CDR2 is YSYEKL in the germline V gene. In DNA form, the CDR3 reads TGCGCCAGCAGCCTCGAACCCACGACAGGGGGTCAAGAGACCCAGTACTTC. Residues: CASSLEPTTGGQETQYF.

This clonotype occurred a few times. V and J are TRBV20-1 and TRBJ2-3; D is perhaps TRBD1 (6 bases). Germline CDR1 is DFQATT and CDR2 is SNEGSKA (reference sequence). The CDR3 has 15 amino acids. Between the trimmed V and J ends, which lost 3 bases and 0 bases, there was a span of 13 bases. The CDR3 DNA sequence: TGCAGTGCTAGGGACAGAACGTCTAGCACAGATACGCAGTATTTT. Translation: CSARDRTSSTDTQYF.

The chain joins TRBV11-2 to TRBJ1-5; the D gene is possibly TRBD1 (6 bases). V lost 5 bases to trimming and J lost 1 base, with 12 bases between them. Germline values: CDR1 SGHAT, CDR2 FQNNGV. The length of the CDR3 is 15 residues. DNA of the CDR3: TGTGCCAGCAGCCCCGGGACACAGAGCAATCAGCCCCAGCATTTT. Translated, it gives CASSPGTQSNQPQHF.

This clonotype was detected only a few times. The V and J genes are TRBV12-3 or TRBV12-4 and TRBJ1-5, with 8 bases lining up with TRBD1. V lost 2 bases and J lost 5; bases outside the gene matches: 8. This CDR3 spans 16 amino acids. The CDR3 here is CASSLSLGQGHQPQHF. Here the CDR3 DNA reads TGTGCCAGCAGTTTAAGTCTAGGACAGGGACATCAGCCCCAGCATTTT.

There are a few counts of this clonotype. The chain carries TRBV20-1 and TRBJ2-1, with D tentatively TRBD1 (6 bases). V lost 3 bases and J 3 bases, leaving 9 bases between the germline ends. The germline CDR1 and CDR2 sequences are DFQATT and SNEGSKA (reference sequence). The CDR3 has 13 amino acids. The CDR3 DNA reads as TGCAGTGCTAGTTACAGGGACTACAATGAGCAGTTCTTC. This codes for CSASYRDYNEQFF.

CDR3 coding DNA: TGTGCCAGCAGCCAATCCGGGGACAGCTATAGCAATCAGCCCCAGCATTTT. Translation: CASSQSGDSYSNQPQHF. This chain joins TRBV14 and TRBJ1-5; TRBD1 agrees at 7 bases. The CDR3 length is 17 residues. Germline CDR1 is SGHDN and CDR2 is FVKESK. V shed 2 bases, J shed 0 bases, and the junction held 7 bases outside the gene matches.

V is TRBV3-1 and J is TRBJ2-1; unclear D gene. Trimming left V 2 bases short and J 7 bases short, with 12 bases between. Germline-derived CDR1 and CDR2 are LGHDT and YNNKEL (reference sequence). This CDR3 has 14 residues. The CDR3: CASSQRAIENEQFF. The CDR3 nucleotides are TGTGCCAGCAGCCAACGGGCGATCGAGAATGAGCAGTTCTTC.

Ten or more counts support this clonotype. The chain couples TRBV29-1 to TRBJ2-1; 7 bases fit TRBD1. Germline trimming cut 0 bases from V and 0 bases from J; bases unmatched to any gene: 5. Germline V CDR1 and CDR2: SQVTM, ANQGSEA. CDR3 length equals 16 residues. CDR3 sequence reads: CSVEDQGVSSYNEQFF. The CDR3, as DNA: TGCAGCGTTGAAGATCAGGGGGTAAGCTCCTACAATGAGCAGTTCTTC.

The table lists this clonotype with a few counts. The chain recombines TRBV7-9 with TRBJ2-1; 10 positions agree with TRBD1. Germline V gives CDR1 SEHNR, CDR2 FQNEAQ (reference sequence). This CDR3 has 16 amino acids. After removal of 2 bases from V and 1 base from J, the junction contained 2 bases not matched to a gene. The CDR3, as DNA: TGTGCCAGCAGCTTAAGGGGACAGGGGTCCTACAATGAGCAGTTCTTC. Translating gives CASSLRGQGSYNEQFF.

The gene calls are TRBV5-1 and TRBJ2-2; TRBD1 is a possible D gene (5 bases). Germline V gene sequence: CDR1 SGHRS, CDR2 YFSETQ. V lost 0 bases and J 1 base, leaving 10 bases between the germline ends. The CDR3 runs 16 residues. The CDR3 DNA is TGCGCCAGCAGCTTGGGAGCAGGACAGAACACCGGGGAGCTGTTTTTT. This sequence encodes CASSLGAGQNTGELFF. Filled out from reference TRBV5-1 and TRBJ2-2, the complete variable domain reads KAGVTQTPRYLIKTRGQQVTLSCSPISGHRSVSWYQQTPGQGLQFLFEYFSETQRNKGNFPGRFSGRQFSNSRSEMNVSTLELGDSALYLCASSLGAGQNTGELFFGEGSRLTVL.

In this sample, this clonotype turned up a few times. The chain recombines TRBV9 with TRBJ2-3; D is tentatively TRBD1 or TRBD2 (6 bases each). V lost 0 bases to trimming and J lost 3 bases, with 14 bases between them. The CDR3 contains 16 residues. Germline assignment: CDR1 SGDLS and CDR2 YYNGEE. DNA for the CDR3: TGTGCCAGCAGCGTAGTACCGGGGGCAGGGACAGATACGCAGTATTTT. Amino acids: CASSVVPGAGTDTQYF. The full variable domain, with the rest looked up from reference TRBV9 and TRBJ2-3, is DSGVTQTPKHLITATGQRVTLRCSPRSGDLSVYWYQQSLDQGLQFLIQYYNGEERAKGNILERFSAQQFPDLHSELNLSSLELGDSALYFCASSVVPGAGTDTQYFGPGTRLTVL.